The 10 T cell receptor beta chains given below trace back to one sample, sequenced in a study of regulatory T cells in long-lasting Graves disease. Time point here: persistent/refractory GD, antithyroid drugs over 5 years with positive TRAb. From RNA extracted from PBMCs, the TCR library was made. The TCR beta library used iRepertoire HTBI primers with Arm-PCR amplification of CDR3. One entry per CDR3 protein, called by TCRdb with MiXCR from the multiplex PCR reads. The sample carries around 460,000 distinct CDR3 sequences, 20% to 25% recorded once. The sequencing used peripheral blood mononuclear cells (PBMCs), collected when the disease was refractory, from a patient treated with antithyroid drugs. These receptors were collected from a female donor with Graves disease.

This clonotype has only one observation. This chain links TRBV10-3 with TRBJ2-2; unclear D gene. This CDR3 has 17 amino acids. V was cut by 0 bases and J by 5 bases, with 16 bases left in between. The germline gives CDR1 ENHRY, CDR2 SYGVKD. CDR3 nucleotides: TGTGCCATCAGTGAGTCGAATGTAGGCGGTCGTACCGGGGAGCTGTTTTTT. It translates to CAISESNVGGRTGELFF.

This clonotype came up a few times. The chain uses TRBV29-1 and TRBJ2-7, with a weak D call TRBD1 (6 bases). V was cut by 6 bases and J by 5 bases, with 11 bases left in between. Germline lookup yields CDR1 SQVTM and CDR2 ANQGSEA. The CDR3 runs to 11 residues. CDR3 bases: TGCAGCGTCCCTACAGGGAACGAGCAGTACTTC. Its protein product is CSVPTGNEQYF.

This clonotype was found a few times. DNA for the CDR3: TGCGCCAGCTCCCCCTCAGCTGACTGGGACACCGGGGAGCTGTTTTTT. This translates into CASSPSADWDTGELFF. The genes are TRBV5-1 and TRBJ2-2; D unresolved. The CDR3 is 16 residues long. Germline V gene data show CDR1 as SGHRS and CDR2 as YFSETQ. Trimming shortened V by 7 bases and J by 3 bases, and 19 bases separated the two germline ends.

In this sample, this clonotype turned up many times. The rearrangement uses TRBV30 and TRBJ2-5; TRBD2 matches 15 bases. The CDR3 sequence is 15 residues long. In germline, CDR1 is GTSNPN, CDR2 SVGIG (reference sequence). J was trimmed by 5 bases and V by 0 bases; bases with no gene match: 1. In DNA, the CDR3 is TGTGCCTGGAGTGTCGGGACTAGCGGGAGGGAGACCCAGTACTTC. Translated: CAWSVGTSGRETQYF.

The chain recombines TRBV7-2 with TRBJ1-6; D is unresolved. Trimming took off 1 base at V and 9 bases at J, with 13 bases between the two ends. CDR1 SGHTA and CDR2 FQGNSA come from the germline V gene. The CDR3 covers 15 residues. The CDR3 DNA sequence: TGTGCCAGCAGCTTAGATCCCCGAACTAGTTCACCCCTCCACTTT. This encodes CASSLDPRTSSPLHF.

The table lists this clonotype with many counts. The V gene is TRBV28, the J gene TRBJ2-5; 8 bases match TRBD1. Trimming cost V 1 base and J 5 bases; bases outside gene matches: 3. The CDR3 consists of 14 residues. Germline CDR1 MDHEN, CDR2 SYDVKM. CDR3 sequence reads: CASSLLQGVETQYF. CDR3 bases: TGTGCCAGCAGTTTATTACAGGGGGTGGAGACCCAGTACTTC.

The genes are TRBV19 and TRBJ1-1; TRBD1 aligns across 7 bases. The CDR3 consists of 14 residues. Germline loops: CDR1 LNHDA, CDR2 SQIVND (reference sequence). With 7 bases clipped from V and 4 bases from J, the junction kept 9 bases outside the gene matches. The DNA of the CDR3 is TGTGCCAGTACCATGGGACAGCCGAGCACTGAAGCTTTCTTT. It translates to CASTMGQPSTEAFF.

This clonotype was recorded at least ten times. The V gene is TRBV6-1, the J gene TRBJ2-7; 7 positions agree with TRBD1. The V and J ends lost 8 bases and 4 bases, in that order; junction bases with no gene match: 5. CDR1 MNHNS and CDR2 SASEGT come from the germline V gene. The CDR3 totals 12 residues. DNA of the CDR3: TGTGCCAGCGCGACAGGGACGTACGAGCAGTACTTC. Its translation: CASATGTYEQYF.

This clonotype was seen many times. The chain couples TRBV6-1 to TRBJ1-1; D remains ambiguous. Trimming left V 4 bases short and J 4 bases short, with 13 bases between. The length of the CDR3 is 14 residues. From germline, CDR1 is MNHNS and CDR2 SASEGT. The chain's CDR3 is CASSAPGSGTEAFF. The DNA of the CDR3 is TGTGCCAGCAGTGCGCCGGGGAGTGGCACTGAAGCTTTCTTT.

The gene calls are TRBV10-3 and TRBJ2-2, with D possibly matching TRBD1 (5 bases). There are 15 residues in the CDR3. Trimming removed 6 bases at V and 7 bases at J, with 18 bases between. Germline CDR1 and CDR2: ENHRY and SYGVKD. CDR3 in amino acids: CAIRIVGVDGGELFF. DNA for the CDR3: TGTGCCATCAGGATTGTAGGGGTGGATGGCGGGGAGCTGTTTTTT.